This T cell receptor beta chain was captured in a study of blood T cells in healthy people across ages. Points from the study as a whole: Aged donors had fewer naive CD4+ cells and lower diversity than long-lived donors. Per-million-T-cell TCR beta diversity fell roughly linearly with age.

Combining a sample-barcoded 5' primer with a J-beta primer mix, a second PCR ran for 7 to 11 cycles. TCRdb reprocessed the 5' RACE reads with MiXCR, giving one entry per CDR3 protein. The sample has about 800,000 distinct CDR3 sequences; 20% to 25% are singletons. This clonotype showed up just a few times. Its antigen is not known. The CDR3 sequence is 15 residues long. CDR1 MNHEY and CDR2 SVGEGT come from the germline V gene. Trimming took off 6 bases at V and 4 bases at J, with 16 bases between the two ends. The same specimen was also included in a second study, on T cells of mothers and their children.

This TCR was recovered from a boy aged 5-17 years in good health. The chain combines TRBV6-2 or TRBV6-3 with TRBJ1-5; D ambiguous. Specimen: blood. DNA of the CDR3: TGTGCCAGCAGCTTCTACGACCGGGCAAATCAGCCCCAGCATTTT. This sequence encodes CASSFYDRANQPQHF.